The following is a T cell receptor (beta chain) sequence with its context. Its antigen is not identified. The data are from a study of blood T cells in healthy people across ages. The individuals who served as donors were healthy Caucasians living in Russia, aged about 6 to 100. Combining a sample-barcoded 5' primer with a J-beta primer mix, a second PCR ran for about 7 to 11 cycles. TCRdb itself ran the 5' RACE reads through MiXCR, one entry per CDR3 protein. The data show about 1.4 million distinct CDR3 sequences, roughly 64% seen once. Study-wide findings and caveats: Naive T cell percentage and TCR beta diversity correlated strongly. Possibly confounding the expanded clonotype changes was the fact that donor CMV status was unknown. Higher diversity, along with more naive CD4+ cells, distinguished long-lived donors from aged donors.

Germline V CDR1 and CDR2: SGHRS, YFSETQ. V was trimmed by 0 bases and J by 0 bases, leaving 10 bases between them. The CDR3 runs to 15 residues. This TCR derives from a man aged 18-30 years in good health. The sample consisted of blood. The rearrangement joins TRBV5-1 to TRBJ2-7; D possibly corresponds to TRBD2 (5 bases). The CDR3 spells CASSLEQRSSYEQYF. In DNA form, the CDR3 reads TGCGCCAGCAGCTTGGAACAGCGGTCCTCCTACGAGCAGTACTTC.